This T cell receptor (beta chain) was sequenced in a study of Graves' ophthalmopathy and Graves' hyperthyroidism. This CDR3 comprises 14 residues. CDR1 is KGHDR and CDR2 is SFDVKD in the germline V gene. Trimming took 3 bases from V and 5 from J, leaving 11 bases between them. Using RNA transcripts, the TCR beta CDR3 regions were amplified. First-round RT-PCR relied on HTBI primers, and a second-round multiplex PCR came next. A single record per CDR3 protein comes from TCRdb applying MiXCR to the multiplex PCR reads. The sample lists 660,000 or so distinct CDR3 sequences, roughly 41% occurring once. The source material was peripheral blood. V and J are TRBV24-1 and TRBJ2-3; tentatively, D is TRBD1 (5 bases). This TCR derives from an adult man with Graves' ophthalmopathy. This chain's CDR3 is CATSDRRTGDTQYF. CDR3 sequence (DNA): TGTGCCACCAGTGATCGACGAACAGGAGATACGCAGTATTTT.